This TCR beta chain emerged from a study of blood T cell repertoires in COVID-19. Study processing details: Estimation of nucleated cell counts was performed using reference gene primer amplification. Sequencing used immunoSEQ multiplex PCR; TCRdb keeps in-frame clones, though not all of them. The DNA gave D and trimming, while V, J and clone size come from that table. Of 35,000 to 40,000 clones listed, more than 75% are singletons. This CDR3 has 15 amino acids. Unmatched junction bases numbered 7, after V lost 4 bases and J lost 2 bases. CDR1 is LGHDT and CDR2 is YNNKEL in the germline V gene (reference sequence).

The sample comprised peripheral blood. The genes are TRBV3-1 (or the pseudogene TRBV3-2) and TRBJ2-5, with 7 nucleotides matching TRBD1. The sequence came from a human donor in a cohort sampled during active COVID-19. In nucleotides, the CDR3 is TGTGCCAGCAGCCTTAACTTCAGGGGGCAAGAGACCCAGTACTTC. It yields the protein CASSLNFRGQETQYF.